This TCR beta chain was sequenced during a study of cytomegalovirus exposure and HLA in healthy donors. As for this clone: What it recognizes is unknown.

Overall study results and limits: While the bulk of TCR sequences proved rare, some public TCRs turned up in many donors.

13 Jbeta primers and 60 Vbeta primers were used for the PCR. The method was immunoSEQ multiplex PCR; TCRdb's version includes in-frame clones alone and lacks a portion of them. Of 130,000 to 150,000 clones listed, more than 70% are singletons. V dropped 6 bases and J dropped 4 bases, with 12 bases sitting between them. This CDR3 has 14 residues. Germline CDR1 MDHEN, CDR2 SYDVKM. The rearrangement links TRBV28 to TRBJ2-2, with D perhaps matching TRBD2 (7 bases). The material sequenced was PBMCs. This clonotype was obtained from a woman between 45 and 65 years old in good health and CMV-seronegative. CDR3 in DNA: TGTGCCAGCAGAGGGGGGGCAGGCACCGGGGAGCTGTTTTTT. Protein: CASRGGAGTGELFF.